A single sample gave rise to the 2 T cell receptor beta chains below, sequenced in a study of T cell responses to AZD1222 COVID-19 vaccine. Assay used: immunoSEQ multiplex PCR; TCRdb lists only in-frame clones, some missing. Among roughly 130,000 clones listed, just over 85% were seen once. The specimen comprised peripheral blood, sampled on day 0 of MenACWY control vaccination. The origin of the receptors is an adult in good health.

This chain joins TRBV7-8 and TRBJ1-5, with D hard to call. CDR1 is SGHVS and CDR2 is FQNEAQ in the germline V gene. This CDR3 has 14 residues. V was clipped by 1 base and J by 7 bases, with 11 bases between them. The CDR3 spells CASSLGGGRQPQHF. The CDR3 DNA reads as TGTGCCAGCAGCTTAGGAGGTGGTAGACAGCCCCAGCATTTT.

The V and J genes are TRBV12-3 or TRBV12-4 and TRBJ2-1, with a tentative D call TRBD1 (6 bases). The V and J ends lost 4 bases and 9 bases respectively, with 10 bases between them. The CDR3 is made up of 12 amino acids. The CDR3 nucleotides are TGTGCCAGCAGTTACGGACAGCTTGAGCAGTTCTTC. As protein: CASSYGQLEQFF.